Shown below are 2 T cell receptor beta chains from a single sample sequenced in a study of blood T cell repertoires in COVID-19. This table comes from immunoSEQ multiplex PCR, and its TCRdb copy is limited to in-frame clones, with some not included. The table lists 200,000 to 250,000 clones, 75% to 85% of them singletons. The sequenced material came from peripheral blood. These receptors all come from a woman older than 75 with COVID-19, enrolled during active disease.

The chain uses TRBV18 and TRBJ2-6; D ambiguous. The CDR3 runs to 16 residues. CDR1 KGHSH and CDR2 LQKENI come from the germline V gene. V was pared by 3 bases and J by 0 bases, with 9 bases between. The CDR3 here is CASSPRTYSGANVLTF. The CDR3 coding sequence is TGTGCCAGCTCACCGCGCACCTACTCTGGGGCCAACGTCCTGACTTTC.

V usage is TRBV6-6 and J usage is TRBJ2-1; 10 nucleotides align to TRBD2. Germline CDR1 MNHNY, CDR2 SVGAGI (reference sequence). CDR3 length equals 14 residues. The junction had 2 bases not matched to a gene; V was cut back by 6 bases and J by 3 bases. The CDR3 region is CASRAGGYYNEQFF. The CDR3, as DNA: TGTGCCAGCAGAGCGGGGGGGTACTACAATGAGCAGTTCTTC.